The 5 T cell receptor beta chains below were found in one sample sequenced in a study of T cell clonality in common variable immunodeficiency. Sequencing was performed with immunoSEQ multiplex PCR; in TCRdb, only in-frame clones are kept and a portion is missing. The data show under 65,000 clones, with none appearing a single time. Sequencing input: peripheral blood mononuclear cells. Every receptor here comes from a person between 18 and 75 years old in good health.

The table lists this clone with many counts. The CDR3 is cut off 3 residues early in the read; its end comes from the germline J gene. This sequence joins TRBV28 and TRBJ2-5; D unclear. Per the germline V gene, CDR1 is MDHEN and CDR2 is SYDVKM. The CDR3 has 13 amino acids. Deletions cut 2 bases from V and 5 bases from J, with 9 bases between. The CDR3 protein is CASSLEGLETQYF. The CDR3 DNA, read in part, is TGTGCCAGCAGTTTAGAAGGTTTGGAGACC.

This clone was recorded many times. Partial CDR3 DNA: TGTGCCAGTAGTCTCTCCGGGAACTATGGC. This gives the protein CASSLSGNYG. The CDR3, in full, reads CASSLSGNYGYTF. The V call is TRBV19, the J call TRBJ1-2; D is ambiguous. The CDR3 end is not reached by the read, which stops 3 residues before it; the germline J gene fills it in. The CDR3 is made up of 13 amino acids. Germline V gene data show CDR1 as LNHDA and CDR2 as SQIVND (reference sequence). The germline V and J ends were trimmed by 5 bases and 2 bases, with 9 bases remaining between them.

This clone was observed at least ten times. CDR3 DNA, as far as it was read: TGTGCCAGTAGTGCCCTAGCGGGGTACAATGAG. The encoded protein is CASSALAGYNE. The CDR3 in full is CASSALAGYNEQFF. This rearrangement joins TRBV19 to TRBJ2-1, with 9 bases that match TRBD2. From the germline J gene comes the end of the CDR3, since the read stops 3 residues before it. V was pared by 5 bases and J by 4 bases, with 3 bases of the junction left unmatched. The CDR3 has 14 residues. Germline values: CDR1 LNHDA, CDR2 SQIVND (reference sequence).

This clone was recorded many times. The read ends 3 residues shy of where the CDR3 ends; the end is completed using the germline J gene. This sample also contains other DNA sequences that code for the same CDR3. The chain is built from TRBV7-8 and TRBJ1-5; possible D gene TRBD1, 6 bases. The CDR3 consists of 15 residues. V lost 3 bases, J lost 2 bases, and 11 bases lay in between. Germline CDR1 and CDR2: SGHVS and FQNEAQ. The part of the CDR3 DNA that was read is TGTGCCAGCAGCTTCACAGGGTTGGGCAATCAGCCC. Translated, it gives CASSFTGLGNQP. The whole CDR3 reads CASSFTGLGNQPQHF.

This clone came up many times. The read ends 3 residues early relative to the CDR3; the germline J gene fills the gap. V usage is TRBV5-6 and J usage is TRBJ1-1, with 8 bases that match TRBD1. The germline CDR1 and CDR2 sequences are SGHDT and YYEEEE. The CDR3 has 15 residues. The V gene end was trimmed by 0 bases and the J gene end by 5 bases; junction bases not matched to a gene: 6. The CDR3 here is CASSLVGQVGTEAFF. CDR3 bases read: TGTGCCAGCAGCTTGGTGGGACAGGTGGGTACTGAA.